The entry below describes one T cell receptor beta chain. The CDR3 contains 12 residues. CDR1 GTSNPN and CDR2 SVGIG come from the germline V gene (reference sequence). In the original workflow: Reference gene primer amplification yielded estimated nucleated cell counts. Generated by immunoSEQ multiplex PCR, the TCRdb table keeps only in-frame clones and is missing some. That table gives V, J and clone size, and the DNA gave D and trimming. The table shows 86,000 or so clones, with around 92% occurring only once. This sample stems from a study of blood T cell repertoires in COVID-19. As for the study in general: Collection of acute and convalescent COVID-19 samples took place in the United States, Italy and Spain. The cDNA or gDNA used as material had been derived from T cells, B-cell-depleted T cells, or PBMCs.

The sequence was collected from a woman in her forties or fifties in a cohort sampled during active COVID-19. Input material: peripheral blood. The gene calls are TRBV30 and TRBJ2-2; 11 positions agree with TRBD2. The CDR3 region is CLAGGDDGELFF. The CDR3 coding sequence is TGTCTAGCGGGGGGCGATGACGGGGAGCTGTTTTTT. The variable domain in full, with the rest retrieved from reference TRBV30 and TRBJ2-2, is SQTIHQWPATLVQPVGSPLSLECTVEGTSNPNLYWYRQAAGRGLQLLFYSVGIGQISSEVPQNLSASRPQDRQFILSSKKLLLSDSGFYLCLAGGDDGELFFGEGSRLTVL.